This passage covers 20 T cell receptor beta chains from one sample sequenced in a study of radiotherapy plus CTLA-4 blockade in lung cancer. Data came from immunoSEQ multiplex PCR; TCRdb stores just in-frame clones and leaves some out. Of 30,000 to 40,000 clones in the sample, around 70% were seen once. Source: peripheral blood, taken from a patient treated with radiotherapy plus ipilimumab. Every receptor here comes from a human donor with non-small cell lung cancer whose response to radiotherapy plus ipilimumab could not be evaluated.

The V gene is TRBV11-2, the J gene TRBJ2-5, with TRBD2 identical over 8 bases. The CDR3 runs to 15 residues. Germline V lookup: CDR1 SGHAT, CDR2 FQNNGV. Trimming removed 4 bases from V and 5 bases from J; junction bases left unmatched: 9. The CDR3 DNA sequence: TGTGCCAGCAGCTCCCTAACGGGAGGGATGGAGACCCAGTACTTC. It yields the protein CASSSLTGGMETQYF.

The V and J genes are TRBV28 and TRBJ2-7; TRBD1 matches at 8 bases. The germline CDR1 and CDR2 sequences are MDHEN and SYDVKM. The length of the CDR3 is 13 residues. With V trimmed by 6 bases and J by 5 bases, 6 bases remained unmatched. In nucleotides, the CDR3 is TGTGCCAGCAGACCGACAGGGGCAGACGAGCAGTACTTC. Encoded protein: CASRPTGADEQYF.

This sequence joins TRBV4-2 and TRBJ1-2; 7 bases line up with TRBD1. The V and J ends lost 0 bases and 4 bases, in that order; junction bases with no gene match: 8. The CDR3 covers 16 residues. The germline CDR1 and CDR2 sequences are LGHNA and YNFKEQ. CDR3 protein: CASSQDQGDQSYGYTF. In DNA, the CDR3 is TGTGCCAGCAGCCAAGATCAGGGGGATCAGAGCTATGGCTACACCTTC.

The rearrangement joins TRBV19 to TRBJ1-2, with D possibly TRBD1 on 6 matching bases. The CDR3 contains 16 residues. CDR1 is LNHDA and CDR2 is SQIVND in the germline V gene (reference sequence). V lost 7 bases and J lost 1, with 19 bases in between. The CDR3 loop is CASNIVIGQSNYGYTF. The CDR3 region has the DNA TGTGCCAGTAACATAGTCATCGGACAGAGTAACTATGGCTACACCTTC.

CDR3 amino acids: CATSRDRQGQVGYTF. In nucleotides, the CDR3 is TGTGCCACCAGCAGAGATCGGCAGGGGCAAGTTGGCTACACCTTC. V usage is TRBV15 and J usage is TRBJ1-2; TRBD1 might be the D (6 bases). V shed 0 bases and J shed 7 bases, with 15 bases lying between them. The CDR3 has 15 residues. CDR1 LNHNV and CDR2 YYDKDF come from the germline V gene (reference sequence).

The chain couples TRBV6-5 to TRBJ2-1; TRBD2 agrees at 9 bases. Germline V gene lookup returns CDR1 MNHEY and CDR2 SVGAGI. Germline trimming cut 7 bases from V and 3 bases from J; bases unmatched to any gene: 7. The CDR3 has 15 residues. The CDR3 is CASNEAGGNYNEQFF. The CDR3 bases are TGTGCCAGCAATGAGGCGGGAGGGAACTACAATGAGCAGTTCTTC.

The rearrangement uses TRBV6-5 and TRBJ2-7, with 11 bases matching TRBD2. V was clipped by 2 bases and J by 5 bases; unmatched bases: 5. This CDR3 has 15 amino acids. The germline CDR1 and CDR2 sequences are MNHEY and SVGAGI. The CDR3 is CASSYAASGRNEQYF. For the CDR3, the DNA is TGTGCCAGCAGTTACGCGGCTAGCGGGAGGAACGAGCAGTACTTC.

The rearrangement uses TRBV18 and TRBJ2-1; D remains ambiguous. From germline, CDR1 is KGHSH and CDR2 LQKENI. The CDR3 is 16 residues long. Trimming took 2 bases from V and 0 from J, leaving 11 bases between them. The CDR3 sequence is CASSPSPPSSYNEQFF. The CDR3 region has the DNA TGTGCCAGCTCACCATCCCCACCTAGCTCCTACAATGAGCAGTTCTTC.

The V call is TRBV18, the J call TRBJ1-1; weak D call: TRBD1 (6 bases). V shed 7 bases and J shed 4 bases, with 16 bases lying between them. This CDR3 is 14 amino acids long. CDR1 and CDR2 (germline): KGHSH, LQKENI. CDR3 DNA: TGTGCCAGCTTCGCGAATGAAGGGGGCACTGAAGCTTTCTTT. Translation gives CASFANEGGTEAFF.

The chain couples TRBV1 to TRBJ2-7; TRBD2, the D gene given by the table, was not confirmed from the DNA. TRBV1 is listed as a pseudogene. The CDR3 runs 14 residues. The CDR3 DNA follows: TGCACCAGCACTATAGCGGGAGGGCCGAACGAGCAGTACTTC. This gives the protein CTSTIAGGPNEQYF.

This clone has only a few counts. This rearrangement joins TRBV19 to TRBJ2-7; the D gene is possibly TRBD1 (6 bases). The CDR3 covers 13 residues. Trimming pared 7 bases from V and 3 bases from J, leaving 13 bases between. CDR1 is LNHDA and CDR2 is SQIVND in the germline V gene (reference sequence). The CDR3 here is CASKGWDNYEQYF. The CDR3 DNA reads TGTGCCAGTAAGGGATGGGACAACTACGAGCAGTACTTC. The full variable domain, with the rest looked up from reference TRBV19 and TRBJ2-7, is DGGITQSPKYLFRKEGQNVTLSCEQNLNHDAMYWYRQDPGQGLRLIYYSQIVNDFQKGDIAEGYSVSREKKESFPLTVTSAQKNPTAFYLCASKGWDNYEQYFGPGTRLTVT.

The chain links TRBV27 to TRBJ1-3, with D possibly matching TRBD1 (5 bases). The CDR3 extends over 14 amino acids. Germline CDR1 and CDR2: MNHEY and SMNVEV (reference sequence). With 8 bases removed from V and 0 bases from J, the gap between germline ends came to 11 bases. CDR3 in amino acids: CASQDIHSGNTIYF. The CDR3 region has the DNA TGTGCCAGCCAGGACATCCACTCTGGAAACACCATATATTTT.

This clone was recorded a few times. This chain connects TRBV9 to TRBJ2-3; D remains unclear. CDR3 length: 14 residues. From germline, CDR1 is SGDLS and CDR2 YYNGEE. The V end was cut by 3 bases, the J end by 8 bases, with 16 bases between. As DNA, the CDR3 is TGTGCCAGCAGCGAGCAACGCTCTACCGGTACGCAGTATTTT. Residues: CASSEQRSTGTQYF.

This clone was counted a few times. The chain joins TRBV29-1 to TRBJ2-2; possible D gene TRBD2, 7 bases. Germline V CDR1 and CDR2: SQVTM, ANQGSEA. This CDR3 is built from 15 residues. V lost 4 bases, J lost 3 bases, and 15 bases lay in between. CDR3 bases: TGCAGCGTTGGGGGGGCTAGCGGTGACACCGGGGAGCTGTTTTTT. This translates into CSVGGASGDTGELFF.

This clone came up a few times. CDR3 sequence (DNA): TGTGCCAGCAGAGGACAGGGTAACTCCTACGAGCAGTACTTC. Translation gives CASRGQGNSYEQYF. V usage is TRBV6-5 and J usage is TRBJ2-7, with 8 bases matching TRBD1. The CDR3 spans 14 residues. Germline V lookup: CDR1 MNHEY, CDR2 SVGAGI. Unmatched junction bases numbered 4, after V lost 6 bases and J lost 0 bases.

This clone occurred once. The chain joins TRBV6-5 to TRBJ1-5; 9 bases map to TRBD1. The CDR3 has 15 residues. Germline V gene lookup returns CDR1 MNHEY and CDR2 SVGAGI. J lost 1 base, V lost 6 bases, and 4 bases had no gene match. The CDR3 sequence: CASSPDRGSNQPQHF. CDR3 bases: TGTGCCAGCAGCCCTGACAGGGGGAGCAATCAGCCCCAGCATTTT.

The chain employs TRBV11-2 and TRBJ1-1, with TRBD1 matching over 8 bases. The germline gives CDR1 SGHAT, CDR2 FQNNGV. The trim removed 4 bases at V and 11 bases at J, leaving 9 bases unmatched. The CDR3 sequence is 13 residues long. This CDR3 reads CASSSPGQANAFF. The CDR3 bases are TGTGCCAGCAGCTCCCCGGGACAGGCAAACGCTTTCTTT.

The chain's CDR3 is CASSDSRLAKGTDTQYF. The CDR3 region has the DNA TGCGCCAGCAGCGACTCCCGACTAGCGAAGGGTACAGATACGCAGTATTTT. The chain couples TRBV4-1 to TRBJ2-3, with TRBD2 matching 8 bases. Germline CDR1 and CDR2: MGHRA and YSYEKL. There are 17 residues in the CDR3. V was pared by 5 bases and J by 3 bases, with 13 bases of the junction left unmatched.

V and J are TRBV29-1 and TRBJ1-2, with a tentative D call TRBD1 (6 bases). V was pared by 5 bases and J by 2 bases, with 9 bases between. Germline V CDR1 and CDR2: SQVTM, ANQGSEA. The CDR3 runs to 12 residues. CDR3 nucleotide sequence: TGCAGCGTTCGACAGGAGAACTATGGCTACACCTTC. Its translation is CSVRQENYGYTF.

This chain uses TRBV28 with TRBJ2-4, with 7 bases aligning to TRBD2. V gave up 8 bases and J gave up 4 bases; unmatched junction bases: 5. From germline, CDR1 is MDHEN and CDR2 SYDVKM. The CDR3 is 13 amino acids. The CDR3 protein is CASVTSDKNIQYF. As DNA, the CDR3 is TGTGCCAGCGTTACTAGCGATAAAAACATTCAGTACTTC. Looking up the rest from reference TRBV28 and TRBJ2-4 gives the full variable domain: DVKVTQSSRYLVKRTGEKVFLECVQDMDHENMFWYRQDPGLGLRLIYFSYDVKMKEKGDIPEGYSVSREKKERFSLILESASTNQTSMYLCASVTSDKNIQYFGAGTRLSVL.